This T cell receptor beta chain is from a study of cytomegalovirus exposure and HLA in healthy donors. Here immunoSEQ multiplex PCR was the method, and the copy in TCRdb shows in-frame clones only, minus some. The sample contains roughly 170,000 clones, roughly four fifths of which appear only once. Trimming cost V 2 bases and J 8 bases, with 7 bases left between them. Germline assignment: CDR1 MGHRA and CDR2 YSYEKL. The length of the CDR3 is 13 residues. Broader study findings: A later analysis found first-cohort TCR clusters tended to co-occur in the approximately 110 validation repertoires. Under in vitro conditions, a few CMV-associated chains were confirmed as specific for CMV antigens. The listing of 150 to 200 TCR beta chains classed them as cytomegalovirus-associated.

Regarding this clone: Its antigen is as yet unknown.

This sequence was found in a woman between 18 and 29 years old in good health and CMV-seropositive. Sequencing input: PBMCs. This rearrangement joins TRBV4-1 to TRBJ1-6, with D tentatively TRBD1 (5 bases). CDR3 protein: CASSQSQDSPLHF. In DNA, the CDR3 is TGCGCCAGCAGCCAATCACAGGATTCACCCCTCCACTTT.